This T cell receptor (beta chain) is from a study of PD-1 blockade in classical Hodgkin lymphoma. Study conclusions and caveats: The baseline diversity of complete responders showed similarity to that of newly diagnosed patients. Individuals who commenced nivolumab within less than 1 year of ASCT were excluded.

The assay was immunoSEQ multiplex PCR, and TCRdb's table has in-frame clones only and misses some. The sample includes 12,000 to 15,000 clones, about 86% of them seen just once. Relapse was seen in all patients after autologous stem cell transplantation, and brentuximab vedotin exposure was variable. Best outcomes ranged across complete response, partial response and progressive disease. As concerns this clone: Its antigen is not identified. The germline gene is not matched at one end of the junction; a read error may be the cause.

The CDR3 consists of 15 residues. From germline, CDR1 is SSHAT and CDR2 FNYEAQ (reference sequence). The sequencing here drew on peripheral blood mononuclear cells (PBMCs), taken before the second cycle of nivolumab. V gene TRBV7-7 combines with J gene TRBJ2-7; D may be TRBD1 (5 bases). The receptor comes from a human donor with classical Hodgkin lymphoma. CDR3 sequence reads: CASSLGTLGAYEQYF. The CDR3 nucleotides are TGTGCTAGCAGCTTAGGTACCCTAGGGGCGTACGAGCAGTACTTC.